Detailed here is one T cell receptor beta chain. Across about two dozen US areas, participants ranged in age from about 18 to 100 years. This entry is derived from a study of blood T cell repertoires in COVID-19. Study-level background: The cDNA or gDNA used as material had been derived from T cells, B-cell-depleted T cells, or PBMCs.

The CDR3 runs to 18 residues. The germline V and J ends were trimmed by 5 bases and 3 bases, with 25 bases remaining between them. CDR1 is SEHNR and CDR2 is FQNEAQ in the germline V gene (reference sequence). Clones were sequenced by immunoSEQ multiplex PCR, and TCRdb holds only the in-frame ones, with some missing. The sample holds approximately 190,000 clones, approximately 80% seen once. Sequencing input: PBMCs or T cells enriched from blood (not recorded which). The sequence derives from a woman aged 55-75 years with acute COVID-19. The chain combines TRBV7-9 with TRBJ1-1, with D possibly matching TRBD1 (6 bases). The DNA for the CDR3 is TGTGCCAGCAGCAGCCGATCACGCAGGGGTTTTGGGGACACTGAAGCTTTCTTT. Translating it yields CASSSRSRRGFGDTEAFF.